This T cell receptor (beta chain) was sequenced for a study of blood T cells in healthy people across ages. Findings and limits, study-wide: Diversity of TCR beta per million T cells declined in a roughly linear way with age.

V was clipped by 6 bases and J by 3 bases, with 18 bases between them. CDR3 length: 15 residues. The germline gives CDR1 MDHEN, CDR2 SYDVKM. Points on this clonotype: Antigen: not known.

Using a J-beta primer mix together with a sample-barcoded 5' primer, a second PCR was run for roughly 7 to 12 cycles. TCRdb passed the 5' RACE reads through MiXCR, listing each CDR3 protein once. The repertoire has roughly 1,500,000 distinct CDR3 sequences, about 32% of them found once; the top ten carry 11%. The V and J genes are TRBV28 and TRBJ2-7; D perhaps matches TRBD1 (6 bases). The sequencing input was blood. The TCR comes from a woman in her thirties in good health. In nucleotides, the CDR3 is TGTGCCAGCAGCCAACGTTCAGGGGTCCGCTACGAGCAGTACTTC. Protein sequence: CASSQRSGVRYEQYF.